The 31 T cell receptor beta chains in this list originate from one sample, sequenced in a study of vaccination effects on CD4 cells after COVID-19. Clones were sequenced by immunoSEQ multiplex PCR, and TCRdb holds only the in-frame ones, with some missing. The sample records 71,000 or so clones, roughly 70% being singletons. These receptors lack a known antigen. Within the ViraFEST assay, antigen-specific CD4+ T cells underwent expansion with viral peptide pools prior to sequencing. Having been cultured for under twelve days, the cells underwent CD4+ T cell isolation. In the vaccine recipients, nucleocapsid antibodies were negative and there was no prior SARS-CoV-2 infection. The specimen was CD4+ T cells from PBMCs cultured with HCoV-OC43 spike peptides, collected before COVID-19 vaccination. The subset was: HCoV-OC43 spike overlapping peptide pool stimulation. The receptors stem from a human donor who received a COVID-19 vaccine.

J is TRBJ1-2 and V is TRBV6-5, with D possibly matching TRBD1 (5 bases). Trimming left V 8 bases short and J 8 bases short, with 15 bases between. CDR1 and CDR2 (germline): MNHEY, SVGAGI. The CDR3 contains 12 residues. The CDR3 protein is CASQDSVGGYTF. The CDR3 DNA reads TGTGCCAGCCAAGACAGTGTCGGGGGCTACACCTTC.

This sequence joins TRBV30 and TRBJ1-6; 8 bases are shared with TRBD1. Germline-derived CDR1 and CDR2 are GTSNPN and SVGIG (reference sequence). The CDR3 has 16 residues. The V gene end was trimmed by 0 bases and the J gene end by 14 bases; junction bases not matched to a gene: 15. The CDR3: CAWSVLYGQGDLALHF. The DNA of the CDR3 is TGTGCCTGGAGTGTACTTTATGGACAGGGCGATCTGGCCCTCCACTTT.

The chain recombines TRBV5-1 with TRBJ2-1; 7 bases match TRBD1. V trimming: 4 bases; J trimming: 8 bases; junction bases outside the gene matches: 6. This CDR3 comprises 13 residues. Looked up from germline, CDR1 is SGHRS and CDR2 is YFSETQ. The CDR3 spells CASSLGQDYEQFF. CDR3 nucleotides: TGCGCCAGCAGCCTCGGACAGGATTATGAGCAGTTCTTC.

This chain joins TRBV21-1 and TRBJ2-3; whether TRBD2, the table's D call, matches the DNA was not checked. TRBV21-1 is a pseudogene. This CDR3 has 13 amino acids. CDR3 region: CASSKSKPDTQYF. The CDR3 coding sequence is TGTGCCAGCAGCAAGTCAAAGCCAGATACGCAGTATTTT.

The rearrangement joins TRBV19 to TRBJ1-2; 9 nucleotides align to TRBD1. Unmatched junction bases numbered 6, after V lost 7 bases and J lost 6 bases. This CDR3 has 13 amino acids. Per germline, CDR1 LNHDA and CDR2 SQIVND (reference sequence). The CDR3 is CASKGQGLNGYTF. DNA for the CDR3: TGTGCCAGTAAAGGACAGGGGTTAAATGGCTACACCTTC.

This chain connects TRBV7-2 to TRBJ1-2; D unresolved. Germline V lookup: CDR1 SGHTA, CDR2 FQGNSA. The CDR3 has 15 residues. Trimming stripped 2 bases from V and 8 bases from J, with 18 bases between. The CDR3 DNA follows: TGTGCCAGCAGCTTACTACTGTCCGGGAGCGACGGCTACACCTTC. Amino acids: CASSLLLSGSDGYTF. The full variable domain, in which reference TRBV7-2 and TRBJ1-2 provide the parts outside the CDR3, is GAGVSQSPSNKVTEKGKDVELRCDPISGHTALYWYRQSLGQGLEFLIYFQGNSAPDKSGLPSDRFSAERTGGSVSTLTIQRTQQEDSAVYLCASSLLLSGSDGYTFGSGTRLTVV.

This clone was found once. V and J are TRBV12-5 and TRBJ2-6, with TRBD1 matching over 11 bases. The CDR3 loop spans 17 amino acids. Germline-derived CDR1 and CDR2 are LGHNT and FRNRAP. The ends lost 5 bases at V and 3 bases at J; junction bases unmatched: 6. The CDR3 reads CASGTGQGAGGANVLTF. The CDR3 DNA is TGTGCTAGTGGTACTGGACAGGGGGCCGGTGGGGCCAACGTCCTGACTTTC.

This sequence joins TRBV7-2 and TRBJ2-3; 8 bases are shared with TRBD2. The CDR3 contains 16 residues. V was pared by 0 bases and J by 3 bases, with 5 bases of the junction left unmatched. Germline assignment: CDR1 SGHTA and CDR2 FQGNSA. CDR3 DNA: TGTGCCAGCAGCTTAGCTTTTGCGGGGGGTACAGATACGCAGTATTTT. This encodes CASSLAFAGGTDTQYF.

This clone was found once. The chain uses TRBV9 and TRBJ1-1; D may be TRBD1 (6 bases). The germline CDR1 and CDR2 sequences are SGDLS and YYNGEE. The CDR3 consists of 15 residues. Trimming removed 3 bases at V and 1 base at J, with 13 bases between. This CDR3 reads CASSGSGHSNTEAFF. The CDR3 DNA follows: TGTGCCAGCAGCGGATCGGGACACTCGAACACTGAAGCTTTCTTT.

The chain combines TRBV5-6 with TRBJ2-5; D is ambiguous. V was clipped by 1 base and J by 1 base, with 8 bases between them. This CDR3 is 14 amino acids long. Germline V gene lookup returns CDR1 SGHDT and CDR2 YYEEEE. CDR3 region: CASSLRDFQETQYF. The CDR3 DNA follows: TGTGCCAGCAGCTTGAGAGACTTCCAAGAGACCCAGTACTTC. The full variable domain, completed using reference TRBV5-6 and TRBJ2-5, is DAGVTQSPTHLIKTRGQQVTLRCSPKSGHDTVSWYQQALGQGPQFIFQYYEEEERQRGNFPDRFSGHQFPNYSSELNVNALLLGDSALYLCASSLRDFQETQYFGPGTRLLVL.

The chain recombines TRBV7-2 with TRBJ2-1, with 9 positions matching TRBD2. Trimming at V came to 4 bases and at J to 7 bases, leaving 11 bases not matched to a gene. Germline-derived CDR1 and CDR2 are SGHTA and FQGNSA. There are 16 residues in the CDR3. The CDR3 region has the DNA TGTGCCAGCAGCTACTCTCCGAGCGGGGGGTGGAATGAGCAGTTCTTC. It specifies CASSYSPSGGWNEQFF.

The count of this clone is one. The rearrangement joins TRBV5-4 to TRBJ2-5, with D uncertain. The V gene's germline CDR1 is SGHNT and CDR2 YYREEE (reference sequence). The CDR3 consists of 14 residues. V gave up 0 bases and J gave up 2 bases, with 8 bases separating them. CDR3 region: CASSLVGRQETQYF. CDR3 nucleotide sequence: TGTGCCAGCAGCTTGGTAGGCAGACAAGAGACCCAGTACTTC.

The chain is built from TRBV21-1 and TRBJ2-7; TRBD1, the table's D call, was not compared with the DNA. TRBV21-1 is a recognized pseudogene. The CDR3 is 16 residues long. The CDR3 reads CASTAGQGAPELEQYV. The CDR3 region has the DNA TGTGCCAGCACTGCCGGACAGGGGGCCCCCGAGTTGGAGCAGTACGTC.

The V gene is TRBV7-9, the J gene TRBJ1-1; 11 positions match TRBD1. This CDR3 spans 16 amino acids. V shed 5 bases and J 4 bases; nucleotides not matched to a gene: 9. Germline CDR1 SEHNR, CDR2 FQNEAQ (reference sequence). The CDR3 coding sequence is TGTGCCAGCAGCCCCGGGACAGGGGGTCGGCTCACTGAAGCTTTCTTT. This codes for CASSPGTGGRLTEAFF.

This chain joins TRBV2 and TRBJ2-3; D tentatively fits TRBD1 or TRBD2 (5 bases each). The germline CDR1 and CDR2 sequences are SNHLY and FYNNEI. The length of the CDR3 is 16 residues. Deletions cut 4 bases from V and 1 base from J, with 15 bases between. The DNA for the CDR3 is TGTGCCAGCAGTGCGAGTAGAGGGGTCGGCACAGATACGCAGTATTTT. Its translation: CASSASRGVGTDTQYF. Full variable domain (remainder filled in from reference TRBV2 and TRBJ2-3): EPEVTQTPSHQVTQMGQEVILRCVPISNHLYFYWYRQILGQKVEFLVSFYNNEISEKSEIFDDQFSVERPDGSNFTLKIRSTKLEDSAMYFCASSASRGVGTDTQYFGPGTRLTVL.

J is TRBJ1-2 and V is TRBV6-2 or TRBV6-3, with no clear D. CDR1 and CDR2 (germline): MNHEY, SVGEGT. V lost 0 bases to trimming and J lost 8 bases, with 13 bases between them. This CDR3 spans 14 amino acids. The CDR3 loop reads CASSYSAGGVGYTF. As DNA, the CDR3 is TGTGCCAGCAGTTACTCGGCCGGTGGTGTAGGCTACACCTTC.

The chain joins TRBV6-5 to TRBJ1-1; D is unclear. There are 15 residues in the CDR3. Germline V gene lookup returns CDR1 MNHEY and CDR2 SVGAGI. Trimming pared 6 bases from V and 3 bases from J, leaving 17 bases between. The CDR3 is CASSYSGDGDTEAFF. CDR3 coding DNA: TGTGCCAGCAGCTATTCGGGAGATGGGGACACTGAAGCTTTCTTT.

This clone has just one count. The V gene is TRBV27, the J gene TRBJ1-6; tentative D call: TRBD1 (6 bases). This CDR3 region has 17 residues. V was trimmed by 3 bases and J by 0 bases, leaving 12 bases between them. Per the germline V gene, CDR1 is MNHEY and CDR2 is SMNVEV (reference sequence). The CDR3 nucleotides are TGTGCCAGCAGTTTTGGACAGCTCGACTCCTATAATTCACCCCTCCACTTT. This codes for CASSFGQLDSYNSPLHF.

This clone was found a few times. The chain recombines TRBV5-4 with TRBJ1-3; D is unclear. This CDR3 is 13 amino acids long. The germline V and J ends were trimmed by 4 bases and 1 base, with 6 bases remaining between them. From germline, CDR1 is SGHNT and CDR2 YYREEE (reference sequence). The CDR3 here is CASSPSSGNTIYF. In DNA form, the CDR3 reads TGTGCCAGCAGCCCCAGTTCTGGAAACACCATATATTTT.

This chain uses TRBV2 with TRBJ1-1; D may be TRBD1 (6 bases). V was shortened by 8 bases and J by 4 bases, with 14 bases between the two germline ends. Germline V gene lookup returns CDR1 SNHLY and CDR2 FYNNEI. This CDR3 has 13 residues. In nucleotides, the CDR3 is TGTGCCAGCGACTGGGGGCGAACCACTGAAGCTTTCTTT. It is translated as CASDWGRTTEAFF.

This clone turned up a few times. The chain uses TRBV5-1 and TRBJ1-5, with no clear D. V gave up 3 bases and J gave up 0 bases, with 13 bases separating them. The CDR3 consists of 16 residues. The germline V gene encodes CDR1 SGHRS and CDR2 YFSETQ. Here the CDR3 reads CASSSPPRNSNQPQHF. As DNA, the CDR3 is TGCGCCAGCAGCTCGCCCCCCCGCAATAGCAATCAGCCCCAGCATTTT.

The V and J genes are TRBV3-1 (or the pseudogene TRBV3-2) and TRBJ1-4, with a tentative D call TRBD1 (5 bases). CDR1 and CDR2 (germline): LGHDT, YNNKEL (reference sequence). The CDR3 contains 14 residues. V was trimmed by 4 bases and J by 8 bases, leaving 14 bases between them. CDR3 nucleotides: TGTGCCAGCAGCCGCGGGGGGGTCTCCGAAAAACTGTTTTTT. It codes for CASSRGGVSEKLFF.

The DNA of the CDR3 is TGTGCCAGCAGCCGAAGGGGGCAGTCCTCTAGGAAGGAGACCCAGTACTTC. Translation: CASSRRGQSSRKETQYF. The chain links TRBV27 to TRBJ2-5, with 7 bases that match TRBD1. The trim removed 6 bases at V and 5 bases at J, leaving 18 bases unmatched. From germline, CDR1 is MNHEY and CDR2 SMNVEV (reference sequence). CDR3 length: 17 residues.

This clone was seen only once. V usage is TRBV6-5 and J usage is TRBJ2-3; the D gene is possibly TRBD1 (5 bases). Looked up from germline, CDR1 is MNHEY and CDR2 is SVGAGI. The CDR3 is 11 amino acids. V lost 5 bases and J 12 bases, leaving 12 bases between the germline ends. CDR3 DNA: TGTGCCAGCAGTACAGGACCGTACCAGTATTTT. Translation gives CASSTGPYQYF.

The chain uses TRBV27 and TRBJ1-2; D gene uncertain. Per the germline V gene, CDR1 is MNHEY and CDR2 is SMNVEV (reference sequence). CDR3 size: 16 residues. The V end lost 6 bases, the J end lost 0 bases, and 17 bases lay between the germline ends. The CDR3 DNA reads TGTGCCAGCAGAAGAGGATGGGGAGGCTCTAACTATGGCTACACCTTC. Translating it yields CASRRGWGGSNYGYTF.

This clone was counted only a few times. The genes are TRBV28 and TRBJ2-5; D gene uncertain. V was clipped by 2 bases and J by 1 base, with 17 bases between them. This CDR3 has 17 residues. Germline-derived CDR1 and CDR2 are MDHEN and SYDVKM. CDR3 nucleotides: TGTGCCAGCAGTTTACCCCGACCCTTGGGGTCCCAAGAGACCCAGTACTTC. It specifies CASSLPRPLGSQETQYF.

The chain links TRBV19 to TRBJ1-2, with TRBD1 as a possible D gene (6 bases). Trimming left V 5 bases short and J 2 bases short, with 12 bases between. The CDR3 contains 14 residues. Per the germline V gene, CDR1 is LNHDA and CDR2 is SQIVND (reference sequence). CDR3 DNA sequence: TGTGCCAGTAGTGCCGCCAGGGGAAACTATGGCTACACCTTC. This sequence encodes CASSAARGNYGYTF.

V gene TRBV29-1 combines with J gene TRBJ1-1; maybe TRBD1 (5 bases). The CDR3 spans 12 residues. Between the trimmed V and J ends, which lost 7 bases and 5 bases, there was a span of 14 bases. Germline loops: CDR1 SQVTM, CDR2 ANQGSEA. The CDR3 DNA sequence: TGCAGCGCCAATCCGGGGGGAACTGAAGCTTTCTTT. It translates to CSANPGGTEAFF.

The CDR3, as DNA: TGTGCCAGCAGTACCGTAGGTGTAACTAATGAAAAACTGTTTTTT. It codes for CASSTVGVTNEKLFF. The chain has TRBV6-5 and TRBJ1-4, with no clear D. Looked up from germline, CDR1 is MNHEY and CDR2 is SVGAGI. The CDR3 is 15 residues long. V lost 5 bases and J lost 1, with 11 bases in between.

The rearrangement uses TRBV28 and TRBJ1-1; 7 positions match TRBD1. V lost 5 bases to trimming and J lost 4 bases; unmatched junction nucleotides: 16. Germline assignment: CDR1 MDHEN and CDR2 SYDVKM. CDR3 length equals 17 residues. The CDR3 reads CASSPLPTGLVATEAFF. The CDR3 DNA follows: TGTGCCAGCAGTCCCCTACCGACAGGGTTAGTTGCCACTGAAGCTTTCTTT.

The chain is built from TRBV5-4 and TRBJ2-3; TRBD1 aligns across 7 bases. Germline CDR1 is SGHNT and CDR2 is YYREEE (reference sequence). The V and J ends lost 2 bases and 5 bases, in that order; junction bases with no gene match: 5. The CDR3 has 14 amino acids. The CDR3 is CASSFTGEGDTQYF. The CDR3 region has the DNA TGTGCCAGCAGCTTCACAGGGGAAGGAGATACGCAGTATTTT.